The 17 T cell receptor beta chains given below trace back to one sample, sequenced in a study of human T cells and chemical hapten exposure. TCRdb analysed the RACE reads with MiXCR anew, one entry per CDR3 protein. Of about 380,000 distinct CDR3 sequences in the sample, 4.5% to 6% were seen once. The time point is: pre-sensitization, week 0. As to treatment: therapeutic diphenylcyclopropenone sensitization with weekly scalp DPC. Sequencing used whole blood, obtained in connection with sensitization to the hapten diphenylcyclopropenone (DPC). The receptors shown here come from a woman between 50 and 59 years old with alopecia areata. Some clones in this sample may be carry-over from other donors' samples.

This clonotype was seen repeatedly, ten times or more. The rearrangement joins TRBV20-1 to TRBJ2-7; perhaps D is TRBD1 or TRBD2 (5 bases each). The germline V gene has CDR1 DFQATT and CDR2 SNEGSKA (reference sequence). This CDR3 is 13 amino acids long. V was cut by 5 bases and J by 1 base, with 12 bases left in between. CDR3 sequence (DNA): TGCAGTGCTCCCGGGACGGCTTCCTACGAGCAGTACTTC. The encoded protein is CSAPGTASYEQYF.

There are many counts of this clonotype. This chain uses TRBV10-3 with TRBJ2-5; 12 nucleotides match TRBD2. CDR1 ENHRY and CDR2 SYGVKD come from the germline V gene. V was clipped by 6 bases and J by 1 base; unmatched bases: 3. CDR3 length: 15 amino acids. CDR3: CAISQLAGGQETQYF. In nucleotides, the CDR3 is TGTGCCATCAGCCAACTAGCGGGGGGCCAAGAGACCCAGTACTTC.

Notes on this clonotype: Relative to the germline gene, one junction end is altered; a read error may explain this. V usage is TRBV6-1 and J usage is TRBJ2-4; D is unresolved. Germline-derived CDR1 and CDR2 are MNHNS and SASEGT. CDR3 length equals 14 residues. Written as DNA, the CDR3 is TGTGCCAGCAGTGAAGTTGATTGGGCCCCTGCCCCCAGATTC. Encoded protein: CASSEVDWAPAPRF.

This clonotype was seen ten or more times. The CDR3 sequence is CASISPTGPEAFF. The CDR3 region has the DNA TGTGCCAGCATATCTCCGACAGGGCCTGAAGCTTTCTTT. This rearrangement joins TRBV28 to TRBJ1-1, with TRBD1 matching over 7 bases. Germline V gene data show CDR1 as MDHEN and CDR2 as SYDVKM. V shed 7 bases and J 6 bases; nucleotides not matched to a gene: 8. The CDR3 is 13 amino acids.

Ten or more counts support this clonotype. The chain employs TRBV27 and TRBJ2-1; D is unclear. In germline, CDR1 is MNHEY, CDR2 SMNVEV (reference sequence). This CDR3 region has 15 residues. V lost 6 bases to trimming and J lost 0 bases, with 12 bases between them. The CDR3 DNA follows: TGTGCCAGCAGACTACCCGGGCCCTCCTACAATGAGCAGTTCTTC. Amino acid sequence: CASRLPGPSYNEQFF.

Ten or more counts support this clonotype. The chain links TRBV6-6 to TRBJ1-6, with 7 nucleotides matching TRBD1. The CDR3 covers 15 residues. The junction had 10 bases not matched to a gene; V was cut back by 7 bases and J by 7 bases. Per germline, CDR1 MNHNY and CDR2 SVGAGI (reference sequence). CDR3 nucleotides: TGTGCCAGCACTTTAACCGGGACAGAGAATTCACCCCTCCACTTT. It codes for CASTLTGTENSPLHF.

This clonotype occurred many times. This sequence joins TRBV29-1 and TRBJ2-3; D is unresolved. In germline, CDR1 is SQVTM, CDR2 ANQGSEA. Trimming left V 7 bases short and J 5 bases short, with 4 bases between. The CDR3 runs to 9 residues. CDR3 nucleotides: TGCAGCGCTGGAGATACGCAGTATTTT. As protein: CSAGDTQYF.

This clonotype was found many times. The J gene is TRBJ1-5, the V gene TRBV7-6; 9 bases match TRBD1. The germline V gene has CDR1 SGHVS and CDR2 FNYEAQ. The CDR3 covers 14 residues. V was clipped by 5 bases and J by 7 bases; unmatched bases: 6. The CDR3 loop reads CASSRTGGDQPQHF. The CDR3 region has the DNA TGTGCCAGCAGCAGAACAGGGGGCGACCAGCCCCAGCATTTT.

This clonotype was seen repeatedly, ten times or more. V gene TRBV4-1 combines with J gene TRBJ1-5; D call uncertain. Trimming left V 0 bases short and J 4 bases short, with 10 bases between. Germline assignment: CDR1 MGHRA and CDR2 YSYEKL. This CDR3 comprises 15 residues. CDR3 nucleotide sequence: TGCGCCAGCAGCCAAGATAGAGGAGATAATCAGCCCCAGCATTTT. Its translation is CASSQDRGDNQPQHF.

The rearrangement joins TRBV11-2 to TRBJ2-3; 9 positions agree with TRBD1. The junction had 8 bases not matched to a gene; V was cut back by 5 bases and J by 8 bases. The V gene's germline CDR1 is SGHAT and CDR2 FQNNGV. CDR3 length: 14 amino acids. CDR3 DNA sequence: TGTGCCAGCAGCGTGGGAACAGGGGGCTTTACGCAGTATTTT. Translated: CASSVGTGGFTQYF. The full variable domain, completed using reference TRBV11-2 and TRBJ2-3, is EAGVAQSPRYKIIEKRQSVAFWCNPISGHATLYWYQQILGQGPKLLIQFQNNGVVDDSQLPKDRFSAERLKGVDSTLKIQPAKLEDSAVYLCASSVGTGGFTQYFGPGTRLTVL.

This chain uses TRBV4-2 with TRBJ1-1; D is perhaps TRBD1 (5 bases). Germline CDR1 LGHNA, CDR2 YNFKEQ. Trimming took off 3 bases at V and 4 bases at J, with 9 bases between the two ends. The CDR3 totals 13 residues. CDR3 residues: CASSQGTPTEAFF. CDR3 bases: TGTGCCAGCAGCCAGGGGACCCCCACTGAAGCTTTCTTT.

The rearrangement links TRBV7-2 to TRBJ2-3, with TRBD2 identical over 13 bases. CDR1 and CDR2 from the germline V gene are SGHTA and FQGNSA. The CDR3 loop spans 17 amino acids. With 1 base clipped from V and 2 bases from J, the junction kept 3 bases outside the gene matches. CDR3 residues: CASSLVGTSGATDTQYF. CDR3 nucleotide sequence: TGTGCCAGCAGCTTAGTGGGGACTAGCGGGGCCACAGATACGCAGTATTTT. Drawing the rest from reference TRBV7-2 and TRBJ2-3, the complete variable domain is GAGVSQSPSNKVTEKGKDVELRCDPISGHTALYWYRQSLGQGLEFLIYFQGNSAPDKSGLPSDRFSAERTGGSVSTLTIQRTQQEDSAVYLCASSLVGTSGATDTQYFGPGTRLTVL.

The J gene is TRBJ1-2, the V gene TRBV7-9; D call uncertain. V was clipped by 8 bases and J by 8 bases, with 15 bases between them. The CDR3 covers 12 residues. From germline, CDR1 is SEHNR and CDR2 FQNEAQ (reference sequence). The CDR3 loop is CASLPEIFGYTF. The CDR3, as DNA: TGTGCCAGCCTCCCTGAGATATTCGGCTACACCTTC.

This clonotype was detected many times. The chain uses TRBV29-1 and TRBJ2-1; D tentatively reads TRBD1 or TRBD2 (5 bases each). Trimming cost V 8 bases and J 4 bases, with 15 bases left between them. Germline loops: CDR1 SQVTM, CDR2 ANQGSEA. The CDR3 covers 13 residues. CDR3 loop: CSLGTGPYNEQFF. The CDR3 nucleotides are TGCAGCTTAGGGACGGGACCTTACAATGAGCAGTTCTTC.

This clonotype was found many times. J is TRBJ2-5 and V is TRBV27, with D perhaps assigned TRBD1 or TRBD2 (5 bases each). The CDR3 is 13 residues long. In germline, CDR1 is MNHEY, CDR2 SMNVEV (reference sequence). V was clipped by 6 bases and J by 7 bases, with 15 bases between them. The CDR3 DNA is TGTGCCAGCAGCCCCGGGACCGTCTCGACCCAGTACTTC. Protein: CASSPGTVSTQYF.

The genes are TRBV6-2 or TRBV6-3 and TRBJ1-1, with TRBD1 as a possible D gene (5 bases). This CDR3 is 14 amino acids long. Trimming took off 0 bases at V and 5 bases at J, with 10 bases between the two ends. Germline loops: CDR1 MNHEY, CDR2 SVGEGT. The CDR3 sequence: CASSYSRGVTEAFF. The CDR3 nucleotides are TGTGCCAGCAGTTACTCGAGGGGCGTGACTGAAGCTTTCTTT.

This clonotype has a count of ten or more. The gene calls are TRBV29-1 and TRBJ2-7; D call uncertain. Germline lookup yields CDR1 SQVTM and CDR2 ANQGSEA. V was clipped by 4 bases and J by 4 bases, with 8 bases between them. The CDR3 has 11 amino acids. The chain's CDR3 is CSVVGSYEQYF. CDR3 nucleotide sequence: TGCAGCGTTGTCGGAAGTTACGAGCAGTACTTC.